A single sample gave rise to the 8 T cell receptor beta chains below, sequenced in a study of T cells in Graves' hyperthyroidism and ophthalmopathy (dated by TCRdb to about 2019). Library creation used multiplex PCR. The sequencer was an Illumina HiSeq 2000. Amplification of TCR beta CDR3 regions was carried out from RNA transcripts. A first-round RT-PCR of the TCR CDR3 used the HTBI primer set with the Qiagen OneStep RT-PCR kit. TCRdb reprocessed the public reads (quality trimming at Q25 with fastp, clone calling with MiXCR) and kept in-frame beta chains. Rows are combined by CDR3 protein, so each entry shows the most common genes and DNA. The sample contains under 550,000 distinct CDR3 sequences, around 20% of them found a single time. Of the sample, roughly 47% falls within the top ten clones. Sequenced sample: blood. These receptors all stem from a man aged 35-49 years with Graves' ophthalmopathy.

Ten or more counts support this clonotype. The CDR3 DNA reads TGTGCCAGCAGCTTTAGAGCAGGGGTCCTGTCGCCTTACGAGCAGTACTTC. Its translation: CASSFRAGVLSPYEQYF. The chain couples TRBV7-2 to TRBJ2-7; D may be TRBD1 (6 bases). V was pared by 3 bases and J by 4 bases, with 22 bases between. This CDR3 is built from 17 residues. Germline V gives CDR1 SGHTA, CDR2 FQGNSA.

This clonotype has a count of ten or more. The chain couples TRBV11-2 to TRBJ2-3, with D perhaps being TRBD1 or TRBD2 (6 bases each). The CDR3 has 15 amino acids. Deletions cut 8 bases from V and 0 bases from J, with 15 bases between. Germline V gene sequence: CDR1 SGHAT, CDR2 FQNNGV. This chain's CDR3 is CASRSWGASTDTQYF. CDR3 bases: TGTGCCAGCCGATCCTGGGGGGCTAGCACAGATACGCAGTATTTT.

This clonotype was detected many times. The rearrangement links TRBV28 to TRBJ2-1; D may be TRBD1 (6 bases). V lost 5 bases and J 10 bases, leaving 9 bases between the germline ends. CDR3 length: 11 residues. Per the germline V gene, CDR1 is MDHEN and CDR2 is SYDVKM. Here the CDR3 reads CASSPRGEQFF. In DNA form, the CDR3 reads TGTGCCAGCAGTCCTAGGGGGGAGCAGTTCTTC.

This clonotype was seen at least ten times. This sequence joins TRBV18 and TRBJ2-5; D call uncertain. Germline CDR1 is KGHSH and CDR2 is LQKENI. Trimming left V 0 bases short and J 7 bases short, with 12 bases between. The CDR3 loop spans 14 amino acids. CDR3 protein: CASSPPQPPATQYF. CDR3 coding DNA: TGTGCCAGCTCACCACCACAGCCGCCGGCGACCCAGTACTTC.

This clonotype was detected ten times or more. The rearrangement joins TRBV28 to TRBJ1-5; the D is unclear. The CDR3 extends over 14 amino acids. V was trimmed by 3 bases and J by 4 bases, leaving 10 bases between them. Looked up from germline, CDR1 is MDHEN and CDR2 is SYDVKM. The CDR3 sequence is CASSFKGTNQPQHF. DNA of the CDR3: TGTGCCAGCAGTTTTAAGGGAACAAATCAGCCCCAGCATTTT.

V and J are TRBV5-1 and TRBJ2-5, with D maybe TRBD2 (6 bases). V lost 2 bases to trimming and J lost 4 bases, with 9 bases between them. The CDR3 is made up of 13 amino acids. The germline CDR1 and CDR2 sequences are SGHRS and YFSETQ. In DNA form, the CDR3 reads TGCGCCAGCAGCTTCGGGCGGGGAGAGACCCAGTACTTC. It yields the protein CASSFGRGETQYF.

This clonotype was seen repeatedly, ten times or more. The CDR3 is CSVELGGATGELFF. The CDR3, as DNA: TGCAGCGTTGAACTCGGGGGGGCCACCGGGGAGCTGTTTTTT. The chain employs TRBV29-1 and TRBJ2-2; the match to TRBD2 covers 8 bases. CDR1 is SQVTM and CDR2 is ANQGSEA in the germline V gene. Trimming removed 2 bases from V and 4 bases from J; junction bases left unmatched: 3. This CDR3 has 14 residues.

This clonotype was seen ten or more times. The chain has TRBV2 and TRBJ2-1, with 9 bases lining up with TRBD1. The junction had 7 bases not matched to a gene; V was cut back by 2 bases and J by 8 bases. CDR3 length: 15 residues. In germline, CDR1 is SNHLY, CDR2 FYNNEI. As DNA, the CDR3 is TGTGCCAGCAGTGAAATGGACAGGGGAAGGGATGAGCAGTTCTTC. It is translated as CASSEMDRGRDEQFF.